The 25 T cell receptor beta chains in this list originate from one sample, sequenced in a study of blood T cell repertoires in COVID-19. Method: immunoSEQ multiplex PCR; TCRdb's copy keeps in-frame clones and lacks some. The sample lists about 110,000 clones, roughly nine tenths occurring once. Sample: peripheral blood. These receptors were collected from a man in his forties or fifties with active or convalescent COVID-19.

The rearrangement joins TRBV7-2 to TRBJ1-5, with 7 bases that match TRBD1. Germline CDR1 and CDR2: SGHTA and FQGNSA. The CDR3 loop spans 14 amino acids. V gave up 5 bases and J gave up 7 bases; unmatched junction bases: 8. The CDR3 coding sequence is TGTGCCAGCAGCCAGACAGGGTCTGGGCAGCCCCAGCATTTT. Protein product: CASSQTGSGQPQHF.

The chain links TRBV2 to TRBJ1-2; no clear D gene. The CDR3 totals 12 residues. Trimming cost V 3 bases and J 2 bases, with 4 bases left between them. Germline assignment: CDR1 SNHLY and CDR2 FYNNEI. The CDR3 nucleotides read TGTGCCAGCAGTGACAGGAACTATGGCTACACCTTC. This codes for CASSDRNYGYTF.

V usage is TRBV9 and J usage is TRBJ2-3; 11 bases map to TRBD2. V lost 1 base, J lost 4 bases, and 17 bases stayed unmatched. Germline assignment: CDR1 SGDLS and CDR2 YYNGEE. CDR3 length equals 20 residues. The CDR3 DNA is TGTGCCAGCAGCGTAAGCCTCGCGGGAGTAGCGGGAGGGGGAGCAGATACGCAGTATTTT. It translates to CASSVSLAGVAGGGADTQYF.

The chain uses TRBV15 and TRBJ2-5, with TRBD2 matching 9 bases. The V gene end was trimmed by 0 bases and the J gene end by 2 bases; junction bases not matched to a gene: 4. The germline V gene encodes CDR1 LNHNV and CDR2 YYDKDF (reference sequence). This CDR3 spans 16 amino acids. CDR3 sequence reads: CATSRDQREEQETQYF. The CDR3 nucleotides are TGTGCCACCAGCAGAGATCAGCGGGAGGAGCAAGAGACCCAGTACTTC.

V usage is TRBV11-2 and J usage is TRBJ2-1; 10 bases align to TRBD2. The V gene's germline CDR1 is SGHAT and CDR2 FQNNGV. After removal of 5 bases from V and 6 bases from J, the junction contained 7 bases not matched to a gene. The CDR3 runs 15 residues. CDR3 sequence: CASSTTSGVPNEQFF. The CDR3 nucleotides read TGTGCCAGCAGCACAACTAGCGGGGTCCCCAATGAGCAGTTCTTC. Using reference TRBV11-2 and TRBJ2-1 for the parts outside the CDR3, the full variable domain is EAGVAQSPRYKIIEKRQSVAFWCNPISGHATLYWYQQILGQGPKLLIQFQNNGVVDDSQLPKDRFSAERLKGVDSTLKIQPAKLEDSAVYLCASSTTSGVPNEQFFGPGTRLTVL.

The CDR3 loop is CASSPIDRVYEKLFF. The CDR3 DNA reads TGTGCCAGCAGTCCCATTGACAGGGTTTACGAAAAACTGTTTTTT. V gene TRBV28 combines with J gene TRBJ1-4; 7 bases fit TRBD1. CDR3 length: 15 amino acids. From germline, CDR1 is MDHEN and CDR2 SYDVKM. The V and J ends lost 5 bases and 8 bases, in that order; junction bases with no gene match: 11.

The chain uses TRBV7-2 and TRBJ2-7, with D perhaps TRBD2 (6 bases). Trimming cost V 5 bases and J 5 bases, with 19 bases left between them. The CDR3 has 15 residues. Germline CDR1 is SGHTA and CDR2 is FQGNSA. DNA for the CDR3: TGTGCCAGCAGCCCTAGTTGGGGGGTCGGCAACGAGCAGTACTTC. The encoded protein is CASSPSWGVGNEQYF.

The rearrangement uses TRBV3-1 (or the pseudogene TRBV3-2) and TRBJ2-2; TRBD2 matches at 7 bases. From germline, CDR1 is LGHDT and CDR2 YNNKEL (reference sequence). The CDR3 extends over 15 amino acids. Unmatched junction bases numbered 11, after V lost 8 bases and J lost 5 bases. The DNA of the CDR3 is TGTGCCAGCGGACGAGCGGGACTTGGGACCGGGGAGCTGTTTTTT. The encoded protein is CASGRAGLGTGELFF.

CDR3 amino acids: CASTDQGGSNEKLFF. The CDR3, as DNA: TGTGCCAGCACTGACCAGGGGGGATCTAATGAAAAACTGTTTTTT. The chain combines TRBV28 with TRBJ1-4; 7 bases fit TRBD1. Trimming cost V 7 bases and J 3 bases; bases outside gene matches: 8. The CDR3 loop spans 15 amino acids. CDR1 MDHEN and CDR2 SYDVKM come from the germline V gene. Using reference TRBV28 and TRBJ1-4 for the parts outside the CDR3, the full variable domain is DVKVTQSSRYLVKRTGEKVFLECVQDMDHENMFWYRQDPGLGLRLIYFSYDVKMKEKGDIPEGYSVSREKKERFSLILESASTNQTSMYLCASTDQGGSNEKLFFGSGTQLSVL.

The V call is TRBV19, the J call TRBJ2-7, with D possibly being TRBD1 (6 bases). The CDR3 is 14 residues long. Germline loops: CDR1 LNHDA, CDR2 SQIVND (reference sequence). Trimming took off 7 bases at V and 3 bases at J, with 16 bases between the two ends. CDR3 protein: CASTPTGDSYEQYF. CDR3 nucleotides: TGTGCCAGTACCCCGACAGGAGACAGCTACGAGCAGTACTTC.

This clone was counted once. The rearrangement uses TRBV7-2 and TRBJ2-1; TRBD2 agrees at 11 bases. The junction had 5 bases not matched to a gene; V was cut back by 7 bases and J by 3 bases. CDR1 is SGHTA, CDR2 FQGNSA, per germline. This CDR3 is built from 15 residues. DNA of the CDR3: TGTGCCAGCACCGAGGGGACTAGCGGCTACAATGAGCAGTTCTTC. This encodes CASTEGTSGYNEQFF.

The J gene is TRBJ1-5, the V gene TRBV28, with 8 positions matching TRBD1. V was pared by 0 bases and J by 4 bases, with 8 bases of the junction left unmatched. Germline-derived CDR1 and CDR2 are MDHEN and SYDVKM. This CDR3 comprises 17 residues. This CDR3 is CASSLWVGQGVNQPQHF. The CDR3 DNA reads as TGTGCCAGCAGTTTATGGGTCGGACAGGGCGTAAATCAGCCCCAGCATTTT.

The J gene is TRBJ2-7, the V gene TRBV27; 12 nucleotides agree with TRBD2. CDR3 size: 16 residues. The germline V gene encodes CDR1 MNHEY and CDR2 SMNVEV (reference sequence). The V segment lost 6 bases and the J segment 1 base; nucleotides outside the gene matches: 7. CDR3: CASRILLAGGSYEQYF. The CDR3 nucleotides read TGTGCCAGCAGGATTCTACTAGCGGGAGGTTCCTACGAGCAGTACTTC.

The chain carries TRBV2 and TRBJ1-5; D gene ambiguous. Germline V gene lookup returns CDR1 SNHLY and CDR2 FYNNEI. The CDR3 is made up of 13 amino acids. V was trimmed by 6 bases and J by 5 bases, leaving 11 bases between them. This chain's CDR3 is CASRVQRDQPQHF. DNA for the CDR3: TGTGCCAGCAGGGTTCAGAGGGATCAGCCCCAGCATTTT.

V gene TRBV19 combines with J gene TRBJ1-5, with D maybe TRBD1 (6 bases). Trimming took 4 bases from V and 4 from J, leaving 8 bases between them. The CDR3 is made up of 13 amino acids. CDR1 and CDR2 (germline): LNHDA, SQIVND (reference sequence). The CDR3 sequence is CASSTQGNQPQHF. The CDR3, as DNA: TGTGCCAGTAGTACACAGGGTAATCAGCCCCAGCATTTT.

V and J are TRBV7-2 and TRBJ2-1; 7 bases are shared with TRBD1. The CDR3 contains 17 residues. CDR1 and CDR2 (germline): SGHTA, FQGNSA. The V and J ends lost 1 base and 0 bases, in that order; junction bases with no gene match: 6. The DNA of the CDR3 is TGTGCCAGCAGCTTAGTCTACAGGGGAAGCTCCTACAATGAGCAGTTCTTC. Its protein product is CASSLVYRGSSYNEQFF.

The chain employs TRBV4-1 and TRBJ1-5; TRBD1 is a possible D gene (5 bases). V was trimmed by 2 bases and J by 4 bases, leaving 15 bases between them. The CDR3 spans 16 residues. Per germline, CDR1 MGHRA and CDR2 YSYEKL. CDR3 in DNA: TGCGCCAGCAGCCAAAATCCGGGGGTTCCGAATCAGCCCCAGCATTTT. This codes for CASSQNPGVPNQPQHF.

This chain connects TRBV7-2 to TRBJ2-7, with 7 bases that match TRBD2. CDR3 length equals 13 residues. Germline values: CDR1 SGHTA, CDR2 FQGNSA. Losses at the gene ends were 6 bases for V and 1 base for J; bases not matched to a gene: 3. DNA for the CDR3: TGTGCCAGCAGGGGCGGGAGTTCCTACGAGCAGTACTTC. Its translation is CASRGGSSYEQYF.

The V call is TRBV24-1, the J call TRBJ1-1; tentatively, D is TRBD1 (5 bases). Germline V gives CDR1 KGHDR, CDR2 SFDVKD. The V end was cut by 4 bases, the J end by 7 bases, with 12 bases between. The CDR3 extends over 13 amino acids. CDR3 bases: TGTGCCACCAGTGACGATTGGGGGGGTGAAGCTTTCTTT. Amino acids: CATSDDWGGEAFF.

This chain links TRBV5-1 with TRBJ2-5, with D perhaps matching TRBD2 (6 bases). Trimming shortened V by 3 bases and J by 1 base, and 19 bases separated the two germline ends. This CDR3 contains 17 residues. Germline CDR1 and CDR2: SGHRS and YFSETQ. For the CDR3, the DNA is TGCGCCAGCAGCTCCTTACCAGCGGGCCAAAGCCAAGAGACCCAGTACTTC. Translating it yields CASSSLPAGQSQETQYF.

V and J are TRBV3-1 (or the pseudogene TRBV3-2) and TRBJ2-2; TRBD2 aligns across 8 bases. J lost 4 bases, V lost 0 bases, and 10 bases had no gene match. CDR3 size: 18 residues. CDR1 is LGHDT and CDR2 is YNNKEL in the germline V gene (reference sequence). The CDR3 protein is CASSQDLSGSVPTGELFF. The CDR3 nucleotides are TGTGCCAGCAGCCAAGACCTAAGCGGGAGTGTCCCCACCGGGGAGCTGTTTTTT.

The J gene is TRBJ2-7, the V gene TRBV2; possibly TRBD2 for D (6 bases). The CDR3 runs 14 residues. Germline assignment: CDR1 SNHLY and CDR2 FYNNEI. V gave up 2 bases and J gave up 3 bases, with 11 bases separating them. The CDR3 DNA is TGTGCCAGCAGTGAAAGCCCGGACTACTACGAGCAGTACTTC. Translating it yields CASSESPDYYEQYF.

The chain carries TRBV7-2 and TRBJ2-7, with TRBD2 as a possible D gene (6 bases). CDR1 is SGHTA and CDR2 is FQGNSA in the germline V gene. The length of the CDR3 is 14 residues. The germline V and J ends were trimmed by 4 bases and 5 bases, with 15 bases remaining between them. CDR3 region: CASSSGLAGDEQYF. CDR3 DNA sequence: TGTGCCAGCAGCTCGGGACTTGCAGGTGACGAGCAGTACTTC.

J is TRBJ1-3 and V is TRBV18, with TRBD1 matching over 10 bases. Germline CDR1 is KGHSH and CDR2 is LQKENI. This CDR3 spans 17 amino acids. V lost 2 bases and J lost 2; bases outside the gene matches: 6. The CDR3 sequence: CASSPDRGRLAGNTIYF. DNA of the CDR3: TGTGCCAGCTCACCAGACAGGGGGCGGCTCGCTGGAAACACCATATATTTT.

The CDR3 sequence is CASSSWTDSYGYTF. In DNA, the CDR3 is TGTGCCAGCAGCTCCTGGACAGACAGCTATGGCTACACCTTC. The V gene is TRBV7-2, the J gene TRBJ1-2; a possible D gene is TRBD1 (6 bases). Looked up from germline, CDR1 is SGHTA and CDR2 is FQGNSA. V was cut by 4 bases and J by 4 bases, with 13 bases left in between. The CDR3 has 14 residues.